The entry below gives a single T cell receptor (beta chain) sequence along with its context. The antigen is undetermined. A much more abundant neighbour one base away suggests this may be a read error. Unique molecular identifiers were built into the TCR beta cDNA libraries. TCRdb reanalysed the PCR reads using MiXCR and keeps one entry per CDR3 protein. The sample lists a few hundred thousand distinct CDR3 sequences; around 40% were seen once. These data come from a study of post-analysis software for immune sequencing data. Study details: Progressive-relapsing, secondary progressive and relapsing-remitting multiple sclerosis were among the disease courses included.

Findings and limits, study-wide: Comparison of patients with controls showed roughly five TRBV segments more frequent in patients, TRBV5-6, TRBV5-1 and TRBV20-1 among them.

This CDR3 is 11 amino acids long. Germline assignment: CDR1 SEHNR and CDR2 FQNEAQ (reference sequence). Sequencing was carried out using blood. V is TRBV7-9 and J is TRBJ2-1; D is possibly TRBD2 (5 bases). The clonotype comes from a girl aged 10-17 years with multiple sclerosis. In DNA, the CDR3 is TGTGCCTGCAGCGGTGTATCTGAGCAGTTCTTC. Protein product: CACSGVSEQFF.